This paragraph reports one TCR beta chain. Its target is not known. This table comes from immunoSEQ multiplex PCR, and its TCRdb copy is limited to in-frame clones, with some not included. The sample has approximately 100,000 clones; over 75% are singletons. These data come from a study of T cell responses to AZD1222 COVID-19 vaccine. Turning to the study itself: Second-dose intervals near 4 or 12 weeks were combined.

The CDR3 is made up of 18 amino acids. The germline gives CDR1 LNHNV, CDR2 YYDKDF (reference sequence). Trimming cost V 5 bases and J 0 bases; bases outside gene matches: 8. Study-wide points: Spike-specific TCRs gained breadth and depth after people received two AZD1222 doses.

The source is an adult in good health. This specimen was peripheral blood, taken on day 0 of AZD1222 vaccination. The V and J genes are TRBV15 and TRBJ2-6; 9 bases agree with TRBD1. This CDR3 reads CATSPRTGVSSGANVLTF. CDR3 in DNA: TGTGCCACCAGCCCGCGGACAGGGGTTAGCTCTGGGGCCAACGTCCTGACTTTC. Together with reference TRBV15 and TRBJ2-6, the CDR3 gives the full variable domain: DAMVIQNPRYQVTQFGKPVTLSCSQTLNHNVMYWYQQKSSQAPKLLFHYYDKDFNNEADTPDNFQSRRPNTSFCFLDIRSPGLGDTAMYLCATSPRTGVSSGANVLTFGAGSRLTVL.